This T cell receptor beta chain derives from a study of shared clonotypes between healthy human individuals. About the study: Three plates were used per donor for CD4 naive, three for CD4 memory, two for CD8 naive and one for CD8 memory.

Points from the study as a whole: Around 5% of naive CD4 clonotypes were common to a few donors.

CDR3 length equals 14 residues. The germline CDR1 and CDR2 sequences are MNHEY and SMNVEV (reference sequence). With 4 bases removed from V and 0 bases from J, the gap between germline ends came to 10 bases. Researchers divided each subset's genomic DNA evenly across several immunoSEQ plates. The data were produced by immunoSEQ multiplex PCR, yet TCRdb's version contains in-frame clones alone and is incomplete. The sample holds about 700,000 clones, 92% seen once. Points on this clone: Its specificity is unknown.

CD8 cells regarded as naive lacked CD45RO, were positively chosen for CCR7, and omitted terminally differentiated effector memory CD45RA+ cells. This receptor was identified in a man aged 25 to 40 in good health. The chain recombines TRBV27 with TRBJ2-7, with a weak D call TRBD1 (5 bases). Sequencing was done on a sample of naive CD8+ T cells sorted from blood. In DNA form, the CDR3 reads TGTGCCAGCAGTTCAGTGGACATCTCCTACGAGCAGTACTTC. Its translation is CASSSVDISYEQYF.